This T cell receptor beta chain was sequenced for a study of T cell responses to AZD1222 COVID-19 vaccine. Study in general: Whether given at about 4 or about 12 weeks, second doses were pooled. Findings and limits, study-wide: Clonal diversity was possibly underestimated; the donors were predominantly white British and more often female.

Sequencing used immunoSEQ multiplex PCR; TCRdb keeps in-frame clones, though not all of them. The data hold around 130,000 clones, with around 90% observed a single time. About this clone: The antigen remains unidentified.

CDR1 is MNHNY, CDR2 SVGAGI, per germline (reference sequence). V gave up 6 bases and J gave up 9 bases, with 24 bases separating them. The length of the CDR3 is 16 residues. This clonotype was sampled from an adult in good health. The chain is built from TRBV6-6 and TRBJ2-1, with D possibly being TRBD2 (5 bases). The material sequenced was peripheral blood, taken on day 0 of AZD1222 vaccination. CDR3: CASSPSRGMIRGEQFF. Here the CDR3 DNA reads TGTGCCAGCAGCCCCAGTCGGGGTATGATTCGCGGTGAGCAGTTCTTC.